The 3 T cell receptor beta chains below all came from one sample that was sequenced in a study of spatial heterogeneity in lung cancer. TCRdb recomputed calls from the 5' RACE reads with MiXCR, one row per CDR3 protein. This table holds 40,000 to 45,000 distinct CDR3 sequences, approximately 14% found once. The time point here: sample taken at primary tumor resection. Unsorted whole RNA of tumor, nontumor lung or frozen PBMC was sequenced. Sequencing was performed on PBMCs, taken at surgery. The receptors were sampled from a male donor with early-stage non-small cell lung cancer.

This clonotype was picked up a small number of times. V and J are TRBV7-2 and TRBJ1-6; D unresolved. Trimming took 5 bases from V and 8 from J, leaving 13 bases between them. The CDR3 consists of 14 residues. CDR1 SGHTA and CDR2 FQGNSA come from the germline V gene. The DNA for the CDR3 is TGTGCCAGCAGCCGCGCGTGGGATGATTCACCCCTCCACTTT. Its protein is CASSRAWDDSPLHF.

The table lists this clonotype with many counts. This chain connects TRBV29-1 to TRBJ2-3, with a possible D match to TRBD2 (6 bases). The CDR3 contains 14 residues. Germline V lookup: CDR1 SQVTM, CDR2 ANQGSEA. The V end was cut by 6 bases, the J end by 1 base, with 14 bases between. The CDR3 DNA reads TGCAGCGTCGGTGGGGAGGCGGGCACAGATACGCAGTATTTT. Its protein is CSVGGEAGTDTQYF.

This clonotype has at least ten counts. This rearrangement joins TRBV20-1 to TRBJ2-7; the match to TRBD1 covers 8 bases. There are 16 residues in the CDR3. Looked up from germline, CDR1 is DFQATT and CDR2 is SNEGSKA (reference sequence). Trimming took 4 bases from V and 2 from J; bases not matched to a gene: 13. The CDR3 sequence is CSANGVGDRPTYEQYF. The CDR3 DNA is TGCAGTGCTAATGGGGTAGGGGACAGGCCCACCTACGAGCAGTACTTC.